This T cell receptor beta chain was recorded in a study of beta chain features in type 1 diabetes. Study outcomes and limitations: Patients with Type 1 diabetes showed moderately but significantly shorter TCRB CDR3s in all four CD4+ subsets. PCR may have favored shorter templates equally in patients and controls.

CD4+ naive, central memory, regulatory and stem cell-like memory subsets were isolated by sorting on CD45RO/CCR7/CD25/CD127/CD95/CD27. The length of the CDR3 is 14 residues. The germline V gene encodes CDR1 SGHTA and CDR2 FQGNSA. V lost 4 bases, J lost 1 base, and 10 bases lay in between. Expressed TCRB transcripts got sequenced, as all isolated RNA was reverse transcribed. This table comes from immunoSEQ multiplex PCR, and its TCRdb copy is limited to in-frame clones, with some not included. This table holds approximately 170,000 clones, around 8% found once. This clone was picked up many times. Its antigen is unknown.

The sequencing sample was made of central memory CD4+ T cells from blood. The V and J genes are TRBV7-2 and TRBJ1-1; D ambiguous. The TCR was taken from a woman in her thirties or forties with type 1 diabetes. The CDR3 sequence is CASSYLGSNTEAFF. Written as DNA, the CDR3 is TGTGCCAGCAGCTACCTAGGATCGAACACTGAAGCTTTCTTT.